Described below is a single T cell receptor (beta chain) sequence and its context. What it binds is not known. The data belong to a study of cytomegalovirus exposure and HLA in healthy donors. Overall study context: Membership in the Caucasian-associated ancestry cluster was found for about four fifths of fewer than 450 genotyped donors. Broader study findings: Many donors shared some public TCRs, even though most TCR sequences were rare.

PCR involved 60 Vbeta and 13 Jbeta primers. Measured with immunoSEQ multiplex PCR; TCRdb has only the in-frame clones, and not every one. This table holds 100,000 or so clones, around 63% found once. Trimming took 0 bases from V and 0 from J, leaving 8 bases between them. CDR1 and CDR2 from the germline V gene are LGHNA and YSLEER. This CDR3 has 15 residues. The specimen sequenced was PBMCs. The chain carries TRBV4-3 and TRBJ1-1; D ambiguous. The source is a man aged 30 to 39 in good health and CMV-seronegative. CDR3 sequence: CASSQDWAMNTEAFF. The CDR3 nucleotides read TGCGCCAGCAGCCAAGATTGGGCCATGAACACTGAAGCTTTCTTT.